Following are 20 T cell receptor beta chains from one sample sequenced in a study of blood T cell repertoires in COVID-19 (dated by TCRdb to the early 2020s). The protocol used for the library was the immunoSEQ multiplex PCR assay. TCRdb took over this immuneACCESS table, retaining in-frame rearrangements with V and J assigned. Such tables are incomplete; in checked studies, under half of the missing clones stem from an unresolved V gene, and the remainder is unexplained. For this sample there are 300,000 to 350,000 clones; roughly 89% appear just once. The top ten clones comprise approximately 9% of the sample. Material: PBMCs or T cells enriched from blood (not recorded which). The receptors originated from a woman under 30 who had recovered from COVID-19.

The V call is TRBV19, the J call TRBJ1-1; no firm D call. The CDR3 runs to 11 residues. Germline CDR1 LNHDA, CDR2 SQIVND (reference sequence). V lost 9 bases, J lost 4 bases, and 9 bases lay in between. CDR3 amino acids: CASVAGTEAFF. The DNA of the CDR3 is TGTGCCAGCGTAGCGGGCACTGAAGCTTTCTTT.

The chain carries TRBV7-9 and TRBJ1-5; no definite D call. Germline V CDR1 and CDR2: SEHNR, FQNEAQ (reference sequence). The germline V and J ends were trimmed by 3 bases and 0 bases, with 9 bases remaining between them. The CDR3 loop spans 15 amino acids. As DNA, the CDR3 is TGTGCCAGCAGCTTCGGTCGAAGTAGCAATCAGCCCCAGCATTTT. Translation gives CASSFGRSSNQPQHF.

This clone showed up just once. The chain combines TRBV6-2 or TRBV6-3 with TRBJ1-5; D unresolved. This CDR3 contains 15 residues. Germline CDR1 and CDR2: MNHEY and SVGEGT. Trimming took off 6 bases at V and 0 bases at J, with 12 bases between the two ends. The CDR3 sequence is CASSRGRYSNQPQHF. DNA for the CDR3: TGTGCCAGCAGCCGAGGTCGTTATAGCAATCAGCCCCAGCATTTT.

The chain uses TRBV30 and TRBJ2-2, with 7 bases lining up with TRBD1. This CDR3 has 15 amino acids. V shed 2 bases, J shed 3 bases, and the junction held 6 bases outside the gene matches. CDR1 is GTSNPN, CDR2 SVGIG, per germline (reference sequence). CDR3 DNA: TGTGCCTGGAGTCTCCGGACAGGCTACACCGGGGAGCTGTTTTTT. Translating gives CAWSLRTGYTGELFF. The variable domain in full, with the rest retrieved from reference TRBV30 and TRBJ2-2, is SQTIHQWPATLVQPVGSPLSLECTVEGTSNPNLYWYRQAAGRGLQLLFYSVGIGQISSEVPQNLSASRPQDRQFILSSKKLLLSDSGFYLCAWSLRTGYTGELFFGEGSRLTVL.

This clone was observed a few times. V and J are TRBV28 and TRBJ1-5, with 7 bases matching TRBD1. The CDR3 totals 15 residues. V gave up 8 bases and J gave up 2 bases; unmatched junction bases: 9. From germline, CDR1 is MDHEN and CDR2 SYDVKM. The CDR3 sequence is CASDAAGQGNQPQHF. The CDR3, as DNA: TGTGCCAGCGATGCTGCCGGACAGGGCAATCAGCCCCAGCATTTT.

The count of this clone is one. This chain connects TRBV19 to TRBJ2-7; 7 bases match TRBD2. The ends lost 6 bases at V and 3 bases at J; junction bases unmatched: 11. Germline V CDR1 and CDR2: LNHDA, SQIVND (reference sequence). The CDR3 has 15 amino acids. CDR3 in DNA: TGTGCCAGTAGCCCCGGGCTAGCGGTTAGCTACGAGCAGTACTTC. Translated: CASSPGLAVSYEQYF. Based on the CDR3 plus reference TRBV19 and TRBJ2-7, the full variable domain is DGGITQSPKYLFRKEGQNVTLSCEQNLNHDAMYWYRQDPGQGLRLIYYSQIVNDFQKGDIAEGYSVSREKKESFPLTVTSAQKNPTAFYLCASSPGLAVSYEQYFGPGTRLTVT.

There are a few counts of this clone. This chain uses TRBV7-9 with TRBJ2-7, with a possible D match to TRBD1 (5 bases). The V gene's germline CDR1 is SEHNR and CDR2 FQNEAQ (reference sequence). V dropped 5 bases and J dropped 0 bases, with 14 bases sitting between them. This CDR3 has 15 amino acids. Written as DNA, the CDR3 is TGTGCCAGCAGCCTCTCGGGCCAGGGCTCCTACGAGCAGTACTTC. Amino acid sequence: CASSLSGQGSYEQYF.

The CDR3 is CASSLGADTQYF. CDR3 coding DNA: TGTGCCAGCAGCTTGGGGGCTGATACGCAGTATTTT. The V call is TRBV7-9, the J call TRBJ2-3, with a tentative D call TRBD1 (6 bases). Germline V gene sequence: CDR1 SEHNR, CDR2 FQNEAQ (reference sequence). Trimming removed 3 bases at V and 6 bases at J, with 7 bases between. The CDR3 has 12 residues. The entire variable domain, with the rest obtained from reference TRBV7-9 and TRBJ2-3, is as follows: DTGVSQNPRHKITKRGQNVTFRCDPISEHNRLYWYRQTLGQGPEFLTYFQNEAQLEKSRLLSDRFSAERPKGSFSTLEIQRTEQGDSAMYLCASSLGADTQYFGPGTRLTVL.

This chain links TRBV9 with TRBJ2-5; a possible D gene is TRBD1 (5 bases). The CDR3 is made up of 14 amino acids. Germline V gene data show CDR1 as SGDLS and CDR2 as YYNGEE. Trimming took off 4 bases at V and 5 bases at J, with 15 bases between the two ends. The CDR3 spells CASSTRRGRETQYF. The CDR3 DNA is TGTGCCAGCAGCACCCGAAGGGGTAGGGAGACCCAGTACTTC.

J is TRBJ1-2 and V is TRBV6-5; 8 nucleotides align to TRBD1. The CDR3 has 14 amino acids. V shed 0 bases and J 8 bases; nucleotides not matched to a gene: 5. Germline assignment: CDR1 MNHEY and CDR2 SVGAGI. This CDR3 reads CASSYSDRVYGYTF. CDR3 in DNA: TGTGCCAGCAGTTACTCGGACAGGGTGTACGGCTACACCTTC.

CDR3 DNA sequence: TGTGCCAGCAGCTCACCGTGGGGGGGCTATGGCTACACCTTC. Translated: CASSSPWGGYGYTF. J is TRBJ1-2 and V is TRBV5-4; TRBD1 might be the D (5 bases). Trimming removed 3 bases at V and 4 bases at J, with 13 bases between. Germline CDR1 SGHNT, CDR2 YYREEE (reference sequence). The CDR3 is made up of 14 amino acids.

The CDR3 nucleotides are TGTGCCAGCAGCGCCGGACAGGGTCCGCTTTATAAGGACATTCAGTACTTC. Residues: CASSAGQGPLYKDIQYF. The J gene is TRBJ2-4, the V gene TRBV7-9; 8 positions agree with TRBD1. This CDR3 contains 17 residues. In germline, CDR1 is SEHNR, CDR2 FQNEAQ (reference sequence). Losses at the gene ends were 5 bases for V and 8 bases for J; bases not matched to a gene: 17.

This chain joins TRBV28 and TRBJ1-4; TRBD1 might be the D (6 bases). The CDR3 runs to 15 residues. Germline-derived CDR1 and CDR2 are MDHEN and SYDVKM. With 5 bases removed from V and 3 bases from J, the gap between germline ends came to 13 bases. CDR3 nucleotides: TGTGCCAGCAGTATGAGGGGGATAGCTAATGAAAAACTGTTTTTT. As protein: CASSMRGIANEKLFF.

The chain employs TRBV5-4 and TRBJ2-2; D is possibly TRBD2 (6 bases). Germline values: CDR1 SGHNT, CDR2 YYREEE (reference sequence). With 7 bases removed from V and 1 base from J, the gap between germline ends came to 14 bases. The CDR3 consists of 15 residues. The DNA of the CDR3 is TGTGCCAGCTCCCGGGACTCCAAGAACACCGGGGAGCTGTTTTTT. Translating it yields CASSRDSKNTGELFF. The whole variable domain, remainder taken from reference TRBV5-4 and TRBJ2-2, is ETGVTQSPTHLIKTRGQQVTLRCSSQSGHNTVSWYQQALGQGPQFIFQYYREEENGRGNFPPRFSGLQFPNYSSELNVNALELDDSALYLCASSRDSKNTGELFFGEGSRLTVL.

This clone was found a few times. V usage is TRBV28 and J usage is TRBJ1-4; tentative D call: TRBD1 (6 bases). V lost 3 bases, J lost 10 bases, and 9 bases lay in between. The CDR3 has 12 residues. The V gene's germline CDR1 is MDHEN and CDR2 SYDVKM. The CDR3 reads CASSFWDTKLFF. The DNA for the CDR3 is TGTGCCAGCAGTTTCTGGGACACAAAACTGTTTTTT.

The chain uses TRBV28 and TRBJ1-2; TRBD1 might be the D (6 bases). Germline V gene sequence: CDR1 MDHEN, CDR2 SYDVKM. This CDR3 has 14 residues. The germline V and J ends were trimmed by 2 bases and 4 bases, with 11 bases remaining between them. This CDR3 reads CASSLAQGIYGYTF. The CDR3 nucleotides are TGTGCCAGCAGTTTAGCGCAGGGGATCTATGGCTACACCTTC.

The rearrangement links TRBV5-1 to TRBJ2-5, with 14 bases fitting TRBD2. V shed 4 bases and J 3 bases; nucleotides not matched to a gene: 5. From germline, CDR1 is SGHRS and CDR2 YFSETQ. CDR3 size: 16 residues. CDR3 nucleotide sequence: TGCGCCAGCAGCGTAAGACTAGCGGGGGGGGAAGAGACCCAGTACTTC. Amino acid sequence: CASSVRLAGGEETQYF.

The J gene is TRBJ1-5, the V gene TRBV3-1 (or the pseudogene TRBV3-2); no reliable D call. The CDR3 extends over 15 amino acids. The germline gives CDR1 LGHDT, CDR2 YNNKEL (reference sequence). V was shortened by 3 bases and J by 5 bases, with 14 bases between the two germline ends. The CDR3, as DNA: TGTGCCAGCAGCCAGGACGGAAGGGAGGATCAGCCCCAGCATTTT. Its translation is CASSQDGREDQPQHF.

This rearrangement joins TRBV30 to TRBJ1-1; D unclear. The length of the CDR3 is 14 residues. Germline values: CDR1 GTSNPN, CDR2 SVGIG (reference sequence). The V end was cut by 2 bases, the J end by 1 base, with 11 bases between. This CDR3 reads CAWSQRASNTEAFF. CDR3 nucleotide sequence: TGTGCCTGGAGTCAGAGGGCCTCGAACACTGAAGCTTTCTTT.

V and J are TRBV10-3 and TRBJ2-1, with D possibly matching TRBD1 (6 bases). V lost 2 bases and J 2 bases, leaving 10 bases between the germline ends. This CDR3 spans 15 amino acids. From germline, CDR1 is ENHRY and CDR2 SYGVKD. The CDR3 nucleotides read TGTGCCATCAGTGAGGATCGGGACACCTACAATGAGCAGTTCTTC. Encoded protein: CAISEDRDTYNEQFF.